This T cell receptor (beta chain) came from a study of spatial heterogeneity in lung cancer. Judged by abundance, this clonotype is medium-sized. Its antigen is unidentified. TCRdb re-called the 5' RACE reads with MiXCR, one entry per CDR3 protein. This table has some 2,000 distinct CDR3 sequences, more than 7.5% appearing once. Study-wide results and limits: Higher tumor mutation counts went along with higher counts of expanded intratumoral alpha and beta TCRs.

Trimming took 2 bases from V and 3 from J, leaving 6 bases between them. Germline V gene lookup returns CDR1 LNHDA and CDR2 SQIVND (reference sequence). The CDR3 has 13 amino acids. Time point defined: sample taken at primary tumor resection. The donor population consisted of just over 70 patients with untreated, early-stage non-small cell lung cancer. Sequencing used lung tumor tissue, obtained at surgery. V usage is TRBV19 and J usage is TRBJ2-3; D unclear. The clonotype was recovered from a male donor with early-stage non-small cell lung cancer. CDR3 DNA: TGTGCCAGTAGTATACAGGAAACAGATACGCAGTATTTT. This sequence encodes CASSIQETDTQYF.